Included here is one TCR beta chain sequence, with context. Clones were read by immunoSEQ multiplex PCR, and TCRdb kept only the in-frame ones, dropping some. The profile shows 150,000 to 180,000 clones, roughly 94% of them singletons. The V and J ends lost 5 bases and 2 bases respectively, with 17 bases between them. The CDR3 is 16 amino acids. CDR1 and CDR2 (germline): SGHTA, FQGNSA. This sample was taken from a study of OX40 agonist ivuxolimab in advanced cancers. The material sequenced was CD4+ or CD8+ T cells sorted from blood, taken in a trial of the OX40 agonist ivuxolimab. The clonotype was recovered from an adult with an advanced solid tumor such as melanoma, head and neck, liver or kidney cancer. The genes are TRBV7-2 and TRBJ2-3; TRBD1 or TRBD2 may be the D gene (6 bases each). For the CDR3, the DNA is TGTGCCAGCAGCCCCAAAGTCGGGGGCCCCACAGATACGCAGTATTTT. Translating gives CASSPKVGGPTDTQYF.